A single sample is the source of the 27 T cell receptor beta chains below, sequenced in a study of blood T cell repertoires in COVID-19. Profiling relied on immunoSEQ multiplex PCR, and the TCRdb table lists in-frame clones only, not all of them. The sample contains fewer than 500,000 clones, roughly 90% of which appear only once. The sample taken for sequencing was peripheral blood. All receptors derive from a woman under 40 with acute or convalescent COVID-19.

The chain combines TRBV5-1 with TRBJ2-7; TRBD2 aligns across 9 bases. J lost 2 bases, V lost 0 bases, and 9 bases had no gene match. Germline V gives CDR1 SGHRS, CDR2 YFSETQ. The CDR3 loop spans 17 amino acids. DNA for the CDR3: TGCGCCAGCAGCTTGGACCGGCGGGGGGGCTCCCCCTACGAGCAGTACTTC. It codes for CASSLDRRGGSPYEQYF.

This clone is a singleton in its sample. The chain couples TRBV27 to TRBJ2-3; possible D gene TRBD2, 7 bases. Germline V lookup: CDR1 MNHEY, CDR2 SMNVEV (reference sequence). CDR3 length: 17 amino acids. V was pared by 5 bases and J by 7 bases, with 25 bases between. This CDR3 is CASSLTGERGGPYTQYF. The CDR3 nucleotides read TGTGCCAGCAGTCTCACGGGGGAGAGGGGGGGACCATATACGCAGTATTTT.

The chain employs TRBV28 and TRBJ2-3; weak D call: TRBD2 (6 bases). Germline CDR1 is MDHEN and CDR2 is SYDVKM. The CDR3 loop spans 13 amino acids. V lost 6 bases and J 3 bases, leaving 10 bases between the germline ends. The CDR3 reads CASSLGGTDTQYF. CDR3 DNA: TGTGCCAGCAGCCTAGGAGGGACAGATACGCAGTATTTT.

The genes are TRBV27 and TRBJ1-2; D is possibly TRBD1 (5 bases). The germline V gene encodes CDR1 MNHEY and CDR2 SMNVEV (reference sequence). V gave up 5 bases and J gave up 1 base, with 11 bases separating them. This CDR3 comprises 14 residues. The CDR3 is CASSPLDSNYGYTF. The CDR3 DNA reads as TGTGCCAGCAGTCCCCTCGACAGTAACTATGGCTACACCTTC.

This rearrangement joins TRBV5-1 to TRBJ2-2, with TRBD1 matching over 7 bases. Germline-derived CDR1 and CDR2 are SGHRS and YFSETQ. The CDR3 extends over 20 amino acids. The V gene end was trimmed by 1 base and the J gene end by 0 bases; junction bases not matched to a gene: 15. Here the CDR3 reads CASSLRVRGSGQPNTGELFF. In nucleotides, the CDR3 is TGCGCCAGCAGCTTGCGAGTTCGCGGTTCGGGACAGCCGAACACCGGGGAGCTGTTTTTT.

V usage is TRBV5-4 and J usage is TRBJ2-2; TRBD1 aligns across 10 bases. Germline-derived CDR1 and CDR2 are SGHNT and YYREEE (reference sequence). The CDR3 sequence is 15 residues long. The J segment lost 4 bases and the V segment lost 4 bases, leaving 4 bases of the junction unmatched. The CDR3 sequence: CASSIWTGGTGELFF. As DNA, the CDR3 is TGTGCCAGCAGCATATGGACAGGGGGCACCGGGGAGCTGTTTTTT.

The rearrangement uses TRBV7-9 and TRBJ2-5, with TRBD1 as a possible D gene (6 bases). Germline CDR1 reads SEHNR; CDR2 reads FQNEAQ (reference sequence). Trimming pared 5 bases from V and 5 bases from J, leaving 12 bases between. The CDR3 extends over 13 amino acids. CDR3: CASSRQGQETQYF. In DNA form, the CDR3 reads TGTGCCAGCAGCCGTCAGGGGCAGGAGACCCAGTACTTC. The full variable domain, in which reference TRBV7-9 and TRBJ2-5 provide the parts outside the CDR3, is DTGVSQNPRHKITKRGQNVTFRCDPISEHNRLYWYRQTLGQGPEFLTYFQNEAQLEKSRLLSDRFSAERPKGSFSTLEIQRTEQGDSAMYLCASSRQGQETQYFGPGTRLLVL.

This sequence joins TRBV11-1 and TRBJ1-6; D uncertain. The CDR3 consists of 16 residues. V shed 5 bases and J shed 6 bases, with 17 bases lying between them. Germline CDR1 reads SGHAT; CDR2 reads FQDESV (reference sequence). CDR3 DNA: TGTGCCAGCAGCCGCATTTCCTCCGACTTTAATTCACCCCTCCACTTT. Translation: CASSRISSDFNSPLHF.

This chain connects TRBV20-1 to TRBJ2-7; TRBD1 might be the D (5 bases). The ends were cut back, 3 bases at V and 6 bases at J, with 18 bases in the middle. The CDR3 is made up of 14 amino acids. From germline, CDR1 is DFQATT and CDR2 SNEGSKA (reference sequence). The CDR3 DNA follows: TGCAGTGCTAGTAAGCAGGGTTTTAAGAGCGAGCAGTACTTC. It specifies CSASKQGFKSEQYF.

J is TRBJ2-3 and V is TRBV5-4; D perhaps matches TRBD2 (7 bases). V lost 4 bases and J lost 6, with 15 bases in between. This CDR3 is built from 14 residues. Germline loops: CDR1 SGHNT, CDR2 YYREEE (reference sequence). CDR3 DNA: TGTGCCAGCAGCGCATTAGGGGGGGGCGATACGCAGTATTTT. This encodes CASSALGGGDTQYF. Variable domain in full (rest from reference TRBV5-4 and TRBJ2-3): ETGVTQSPTHLIKTRGQQVTLRCSSQSGHNTVSWYQQALGQGPQFIFQYYREEENGRGNFPPRFSGLQFPNYSSELNVNALELDDSALYLCASSALGGGDTQYFGPGTRLTVL.

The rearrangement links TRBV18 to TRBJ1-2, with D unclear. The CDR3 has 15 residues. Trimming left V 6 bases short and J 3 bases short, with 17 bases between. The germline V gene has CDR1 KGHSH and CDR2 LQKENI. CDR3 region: CASSPNPFSDYGYTF. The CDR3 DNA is TGTGCCAGCTCGCCTAACCCATTCTCGGACTATGGCTACACCTTC.

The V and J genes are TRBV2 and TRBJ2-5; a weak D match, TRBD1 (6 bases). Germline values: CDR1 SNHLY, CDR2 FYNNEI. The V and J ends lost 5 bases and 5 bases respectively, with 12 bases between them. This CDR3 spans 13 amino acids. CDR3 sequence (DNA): TGTGCCAGCAGTTCCGACAGGCTGGAGACCCAGTACTTC. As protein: CASSSDRLETQYF.

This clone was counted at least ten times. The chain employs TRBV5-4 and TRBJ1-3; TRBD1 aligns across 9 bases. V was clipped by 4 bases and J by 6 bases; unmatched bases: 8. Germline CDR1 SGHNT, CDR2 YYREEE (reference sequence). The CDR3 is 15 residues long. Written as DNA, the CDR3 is TGTGCCAGCAGCCCCGGGACAGGGAAGGCAAACACCATATATTTT. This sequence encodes CASSPGTGKANTIYF.

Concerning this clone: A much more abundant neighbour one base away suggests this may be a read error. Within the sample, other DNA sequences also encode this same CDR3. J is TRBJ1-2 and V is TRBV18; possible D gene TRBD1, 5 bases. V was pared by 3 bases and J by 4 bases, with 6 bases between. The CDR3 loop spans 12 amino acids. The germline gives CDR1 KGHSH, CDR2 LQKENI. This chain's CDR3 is CASSPGGYGYTF. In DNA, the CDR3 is TGTGCCAGCTCACCGGGGGGCTATGGCTACACCTTC.

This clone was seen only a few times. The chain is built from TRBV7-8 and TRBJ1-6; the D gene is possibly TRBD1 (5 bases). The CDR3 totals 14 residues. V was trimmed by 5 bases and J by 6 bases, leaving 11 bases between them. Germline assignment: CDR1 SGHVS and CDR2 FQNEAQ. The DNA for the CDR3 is TGTGCCAGCAGCCCCAGGGTCGGTAATTCACCCCTCCACTTT. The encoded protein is CASSPRVGNSPLHF.

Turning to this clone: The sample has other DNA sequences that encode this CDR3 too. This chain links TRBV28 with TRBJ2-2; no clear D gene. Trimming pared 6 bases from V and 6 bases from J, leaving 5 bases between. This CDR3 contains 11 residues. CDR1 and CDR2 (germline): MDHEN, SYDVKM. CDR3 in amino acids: CASSLAGELFF. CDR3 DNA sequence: TGTGCCAGCAGCCTTGCCGGGGAGCTGTTTTTT.

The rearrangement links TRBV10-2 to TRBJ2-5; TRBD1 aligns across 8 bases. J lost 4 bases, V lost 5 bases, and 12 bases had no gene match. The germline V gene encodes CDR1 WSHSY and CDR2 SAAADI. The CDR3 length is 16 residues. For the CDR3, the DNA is TGCGCCAGCAGTTCTCAAGAGACAGGGGTAGGAGAGACCCAGTACTTC. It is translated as CASSSQETGVGETQYF.

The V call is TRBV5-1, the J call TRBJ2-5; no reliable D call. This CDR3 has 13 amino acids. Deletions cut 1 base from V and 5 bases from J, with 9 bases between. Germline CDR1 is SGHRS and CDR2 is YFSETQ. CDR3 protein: CASSLYSRETQYF. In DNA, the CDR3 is TGCGCCAGCAGCTTGTATAGTCGGGAGACCCAGTACTTC.

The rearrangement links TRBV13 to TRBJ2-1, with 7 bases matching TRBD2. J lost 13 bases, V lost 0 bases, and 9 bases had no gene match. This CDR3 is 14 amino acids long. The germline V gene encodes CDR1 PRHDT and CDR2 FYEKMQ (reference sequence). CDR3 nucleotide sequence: TGTGCCAGCAGCTTAGGTCAGTTGGGAGGGGATCAGTTCTTC. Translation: CASSLGQLGGDQFF.

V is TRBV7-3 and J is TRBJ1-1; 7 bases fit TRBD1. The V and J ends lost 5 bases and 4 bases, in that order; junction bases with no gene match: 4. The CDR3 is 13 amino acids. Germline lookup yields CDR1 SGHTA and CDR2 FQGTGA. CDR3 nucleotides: TGTGCCAGCAGCCAGGACAGGAGCACTGAAGCTTTCTTT. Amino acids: CASSQDRSTEAFF.

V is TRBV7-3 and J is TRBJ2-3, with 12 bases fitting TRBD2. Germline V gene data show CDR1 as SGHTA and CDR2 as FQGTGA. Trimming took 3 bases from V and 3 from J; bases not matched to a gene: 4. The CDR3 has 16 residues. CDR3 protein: CASSFTSGGPTDTQYF. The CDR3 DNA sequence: TGTGCCAGCAGCTTTACTAGCGGGGGGCCGACAGATACGCAGTATTTT.

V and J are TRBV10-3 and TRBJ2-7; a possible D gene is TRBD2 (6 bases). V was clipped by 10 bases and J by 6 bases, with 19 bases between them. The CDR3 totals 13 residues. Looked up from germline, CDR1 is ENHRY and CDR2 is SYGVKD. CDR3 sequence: CATGGGGSPEQYF. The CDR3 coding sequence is TGTGCCACCGGGGGTGGTGGCTCTCCCGAGCAGTACTTC.

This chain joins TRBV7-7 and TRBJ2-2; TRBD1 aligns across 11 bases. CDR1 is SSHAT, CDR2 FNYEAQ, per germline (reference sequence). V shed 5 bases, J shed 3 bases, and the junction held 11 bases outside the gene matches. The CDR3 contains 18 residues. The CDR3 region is CASSPWAGQGADTGELFF. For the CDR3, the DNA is TGTGCCAGCAGCCCATGGGCCGGACAGGGGGCGGACACCGGGGAGCTGTTTTTT.

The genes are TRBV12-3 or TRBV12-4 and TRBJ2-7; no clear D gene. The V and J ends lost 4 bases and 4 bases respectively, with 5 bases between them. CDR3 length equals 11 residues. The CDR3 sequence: CASSYSYEQYF. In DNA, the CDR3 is TGTGCCAGCAGTTACAGTTACGAGCAGTACTTC.

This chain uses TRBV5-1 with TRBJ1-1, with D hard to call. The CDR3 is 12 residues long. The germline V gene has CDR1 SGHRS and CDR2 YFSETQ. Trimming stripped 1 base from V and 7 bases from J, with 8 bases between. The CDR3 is CASSLPTREAFF. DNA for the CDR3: TGCGCCAGCAGCTTGCCCACACGTGAAGCTTTCTTT.

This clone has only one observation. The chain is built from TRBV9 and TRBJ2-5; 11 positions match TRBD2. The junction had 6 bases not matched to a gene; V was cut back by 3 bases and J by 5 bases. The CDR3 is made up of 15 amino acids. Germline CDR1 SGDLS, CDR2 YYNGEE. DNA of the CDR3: TGTGCCAGCAGCGGGGGACTAGCGGCGATGGAGACCCAGTACTTC. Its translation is CASSGGLAAMETQYF. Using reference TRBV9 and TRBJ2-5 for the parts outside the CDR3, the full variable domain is DSGVTQTPKHLITATGQRVTLRCSPRSGDLSVYWYQQSLDQGLQFLIQYYNGEERAKGNILERFSAQQFPDLHSELNLSSLELGDSALYFCASSGGLAAMETQYFGPGTRLLVL.

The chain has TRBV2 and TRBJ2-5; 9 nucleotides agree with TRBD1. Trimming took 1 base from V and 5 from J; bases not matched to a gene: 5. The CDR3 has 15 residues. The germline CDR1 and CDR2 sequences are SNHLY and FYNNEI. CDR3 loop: CASSEGDRDPETQYF. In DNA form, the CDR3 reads TGTGCCAGCAGTGAAGGGGACAGGGACCCGGAGACCCAGTACTTC.